Below are 17 T cell receptor beta chains sequenced from a single sample in a study of CD8 T cells in ankylosing spondylitis. Study-level findings and limits: One TCR beta motif, made up of 7 or 8 highly homologous variants, appeared characteristic of ankylosing spondylitis blood.

These receptors have no known antigen. TCRdb re-derived calls from the 5' RACE reads in MiXCR, one entry per CDR3 protein. In the table there are about 200,000 distinct CDR3 sequences, approximately 7.4% of which are singletons. The sample consisted of blood, either unsorted or a sorted T cell fraction (not recorded which). These receptors all come from a male donor with ankylosing spondylitis.

Ten or more counts support this clonotype. The chain is built from TRBV29-1 and TRBJ2-7, with 8 positions matching TRBD1. CDR3 size: 14 residues. V was clipped by 5 bases and J by 3 bases; unmatched bases: 9. The V gene's germline CDR1 is SQVTM and CDR2 ANQGSEA. CDR3: CSVSGGGLGYEQYF. Written as DNA, the CDR3 is TGCAGCGTTTCAGGGGGCGGTTTGGGCTACGAGCAGTACTTC.

This clonotype was seen many times. The chain uses TRBV29-1 and TRBJ2-7; 9 nucleotides align to TRBD2. CDR1 and CDR2 from the germline V gene are SQVTM and ANQGSEA. Germline trimming cut 4 bases from V and 6 bases from J; bases unmatched to any gene: 10. The CDR3 extends over 14 amino acids. In DNA, the CDR3 is TGCAGCGTTGGCGGCGGGAGGGCCCCCCTCGAGCAGTACTTC. As protein: CSVGGGRAPLEQYF.

The table lists this clonotype with many counts. The chain has TRBV7-9 and TRBJ2-7; unclear D gene. CDR1 and CDR2 from the germline V gene are SEHNR and FQNEAQ (reference sequence). V lost 4 bases and J 0 bases, leaving 7 bases between the germline ends. This CDR3 spans 13 amino acids. This CDR3 is CASSYLSSYEQYF. For the CDR3, the DNA is TGTGCCAGCAGCTATTTGAGCTCCTACGAGCAGTACTTC.

In this sample, this clonotype turned up many times. The chain uses TRBV4-3 and TRBJ2-3; a weak D match, TRBD2 (5 bases). Trimming took off 5 bases at V and 4 bases at J, with 13 bases between the two ends. The germline gives CDR1 LGHNA, CDR2 YSLEER. The CDR3 is 14 residues long. The CDR3 coding sequence is TGCGCCAGCAGCTCCCTCGGACTCGCAGATACGCAGTATTTT. Translated: CASSSLGLADTQYF.

This clonotype was recorded a few times. The chain recombines TRBV30 with TRBJ2-1; 13 bases are a match to TRBD2. V lost 1 base to trimming and J lost 0 bases; unmatched junction nucleotides: 9. The CDR3 contains 19 residues. CDR1 and CDR2 from the germline V gene are GTSNPN and SVGIG (reference sequence). The DNA of the CDR3 is TGTGCCTGGAGTGGACTAGCGGGAGGCCCCCTTAGCTCCTACAATGAGCAGTTCTTC. It specifies CAWSGLAGGPLSSYNEQFF.

There are many counts of this clonotype. The chain recombines TRBV7-8 with TRBJ2-1, with D perhaps TRBD1 or TRBD2 (5 bases each). This CDR3 comprises 16 residues. V was pared by 5 bases and J by 4 bases, with 18 bases between. Germline CDR1 reads SGHVS; CDR2 reads FQNEAQ. CDR3 sequence reads: CASSPHGDLKYNEQFF. CDR3 nucleotides: TGTGCCAGCAGCCCCCATGGGGACCTCAAATACAATGAGCAGTTCTTC.

This clonotype was seen only a few times. The chain carries TRBV3-1 and TRBJ1-2; D remains ambiguous. V was cut by 3 bases and J by 5 bases, with 13 bases left in between. This CDR3 is 14 amino acids long. Germline values: CDR1 LGHDT, CDR2 YNNKEL (reference sequence). The CDR3 sequence is CASSQTREGYGYTF. CDR3 sequence (DNA): TGTGCCAGCAGCCAGACCCGAGAGGGATATGGCTACACCTTC.

This clonotype has ten or more counts. The CDR3 spells CSARDSDGYTF. The CDR3 nucleotides are TGCAGCGCAAGGGACAGTGACGGCTACACCTTC. The chain recombines TRBV29-1 with TRBJ1-2; 7 bases map to TRBD1. The germline V gene has CDR1 SQVTM and CDR2 ANQGSEA. This CDR3 spans 11 amino acids. With 7 bases clipped from V and 8 bases from J, the junction kept 7 bases outside the gene matches.

At least ten counts were recorded for this clonotype. J is TRBJ1-2 and V is TRBV12-3 or TRBV12-4, with a tentative D call TRBD1 (5 bases). This CDR3 is built from 13 residues. V was trimmed by 7 bases and J by 3 bases, leaving 12 bases between them. The CDR3 nucleotides are TGTGCCAGCATCATCGGGGCGTACTATGGCTACACCTTC. Encoded protein: CASIIGAYYGYTF.

At least ten counts were recorded for this clonotype. V gene TRBV19 combines with J gene TRBJ1-5; TRBD1 agrees at 7 bases. Losses at the gene ends were 3 bases for V and 3 bases for J; bases not matched to a gene: 2. The CDR3 is 14 amino acids. CDR1 is LNHDA, CDR2 SQIVND, per germline (reference sequence). The CDR3 loop is CASSMGQFNQPQHF. CDR3 coding DNA: TGTGCCAGTAGTATGGGACAGTTCAATCAGCCCCAGCATTTT.

This clonotype appeared many times. This chain joins TRBV6-6 and TRBJ1-1; D possibly corresponds to TRBD1 (6 bases). V lost 5 bases and J lost 8, with 12 bases in between. The CDR3 has 12 residues. Germline V lookup: CDR1 MNHNY, CDR2 SVGAGI (reference sequence). As DNA, the CDR3 is TGTGCCAGCAGTCCTACCGACAGGGAAGCTTTCTTT. It is translated as CASSPTDREAFF.

This clonotype came up many times. The chain links TRBV6-5 to TRBJ2-1, with unresolved D. CDR3 length: 12 residues. Germline V gene lookup returns CDR1 MNHEY and CDR2 SVGAGI. With 4 bases removed from V and 5 bases from J, the gap between germline ends came to 6 bases. Here the CDR3 DNA reads TGTGCCAGCAGTTGGGGAAACAATGAGCAGTTCTTC. Protein: CASSWGNNEQFF.

This clonotype was detected many times. The chain carries TRBV12-3 or TRBV12-4 and TRBJ1-1, with 10 bases matching TRBD1. The CDR3 length is 14 residues. V lost 6 bases and J lost 4; bases outside the gene matches: 5. CDR3 sequence: CASRYDRGLTEAFF. The DNA of the CDR3 is TGTGCCAGCAGGTATGACAGGGGGCTCACTGAAGCTTTCTTT.

This clonotype was seen ten or more times. The V call is TRBV29-1, the J call TRBJ1-5; 7 nucleotides agree with TRBD1. The V gene end was trimmed by 3 bases and the J gene end by 7 bases; junction bases not matched to a gene: 6. This CDR3 contains 13 residues. The germline CDR1 and CDR2 sequences are SQVTM and ANQGSEA. The CDR3 loop reads CSVEQGVGQPQHF. In nucleotides, the CDR3 is TGCAGCGTTGAGCAGGGGGTGGGGCAGCCCCAGCATTTT.

The chain couples TRBV12-3 or TRBV12-4 to TRBJ2-1; D perhaps matches TRBD2 (6 bases). V lost 3 bases and J lost 1, with 10 bases in between. The CDR3 has 15 residues. The CDR3, as DNA: TGTGCCAGCAGTTTTCTAGCGCGTTCCTACAATGAGCAGTTCTTC. It encodes CASSFLARSYNEQFF.

This clonotype came up many times. The CDR3 loop is CSARVASGVYNEQFF. CDR3 nucleotides: TGCAGTGCTAGAGTGGCTAGCGGGGTTTACAATGAGCAGTTCTTC. V and J are TRBV20-1 and TRBJ2-1, with 9 bases lining up with TRBD2. Germline CDR1 is DFQATT and CDR2 is SNEGSKA (reference sequence). V trimming: 1 base; J trimming: 4 bases; junction bases outside the gene matches: 5. The CDR3 sequence is 15 residues long.

In its sample, this clonotype was seen many times. V is TRBV3-1 and J is TRBJ2-1; 8 nucleotides line up with TRBD2. Germline CDR1 and CDR2: LGHDT and YNNKEL (reference sequence). Losses at the gene ends were 3 bases for V and 2 bases for J; bases not matched to a gene: 3. The CDR3 loop spans 15 amino acids. The CDR3 coding sequence is TGTGCCAGCAGCCATTCGGGGGGGCCCTACAATGAGCAGTTCTTC. This codes for CASSHSGGPYNEQFF.